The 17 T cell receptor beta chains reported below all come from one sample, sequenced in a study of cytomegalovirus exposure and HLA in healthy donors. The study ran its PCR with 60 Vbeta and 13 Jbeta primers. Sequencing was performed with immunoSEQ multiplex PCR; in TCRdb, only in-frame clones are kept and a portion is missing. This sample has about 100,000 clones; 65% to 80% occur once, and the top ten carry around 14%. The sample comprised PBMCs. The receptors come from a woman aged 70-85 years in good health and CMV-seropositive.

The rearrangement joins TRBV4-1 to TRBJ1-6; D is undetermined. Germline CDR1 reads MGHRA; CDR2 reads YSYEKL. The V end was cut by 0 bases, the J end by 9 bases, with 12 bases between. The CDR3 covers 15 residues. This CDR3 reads CASSQETREGSPLHF. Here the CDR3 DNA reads TGCGCCAGCAGCCAAGAAACACGGGAGGGTTCACCCCTCCACTTT.

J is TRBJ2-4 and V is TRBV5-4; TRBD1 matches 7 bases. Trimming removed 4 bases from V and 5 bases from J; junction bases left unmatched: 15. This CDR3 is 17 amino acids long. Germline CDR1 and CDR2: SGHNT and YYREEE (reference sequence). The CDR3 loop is CASSLPLPGGAQNIQYF. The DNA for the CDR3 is TGTGCCAGCAGCCTGCCCCTCCCAGGGGGAGCGCAAAACATTCAGTACTTC.

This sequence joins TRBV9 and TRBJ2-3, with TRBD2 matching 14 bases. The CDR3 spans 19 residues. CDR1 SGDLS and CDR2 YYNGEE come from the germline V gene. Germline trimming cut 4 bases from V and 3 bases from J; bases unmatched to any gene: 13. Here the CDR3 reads CASSPRLAGGGPLTDTQYF. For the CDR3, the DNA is TGTGCCAGCAGCCCCCGACTAGCGGGAGGGGGCCCTCTGACAGATACGCAGTATTTT.

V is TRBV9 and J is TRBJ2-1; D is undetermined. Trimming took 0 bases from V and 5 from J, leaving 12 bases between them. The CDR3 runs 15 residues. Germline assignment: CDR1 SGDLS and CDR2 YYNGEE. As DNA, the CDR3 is TGTGCCAGCAGCGTAGCGAATCGTCCGGACAATGAGCAGTTCTTC. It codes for CASSVANRPDNEQFF.

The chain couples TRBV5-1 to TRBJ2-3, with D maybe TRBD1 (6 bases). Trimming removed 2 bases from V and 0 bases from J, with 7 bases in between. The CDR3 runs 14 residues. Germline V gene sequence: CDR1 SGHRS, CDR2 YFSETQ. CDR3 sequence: CASSFTGSTDTQYF. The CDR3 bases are TGCGCCAGCAGCTTTACAGGGAGCACAGATACGCAGTATTTT.

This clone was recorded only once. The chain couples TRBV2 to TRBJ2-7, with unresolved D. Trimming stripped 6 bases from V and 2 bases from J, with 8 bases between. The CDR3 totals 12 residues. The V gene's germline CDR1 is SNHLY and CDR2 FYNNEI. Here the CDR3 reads CASREAAYEQYF. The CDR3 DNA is TGTGCCAGCAGAGAGGCAGCCTACGAGCAGTACTTC.

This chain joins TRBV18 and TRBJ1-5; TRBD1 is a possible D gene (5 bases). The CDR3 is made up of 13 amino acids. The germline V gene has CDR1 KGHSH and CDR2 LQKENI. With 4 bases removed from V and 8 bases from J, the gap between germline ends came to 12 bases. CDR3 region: CASSQGRREPQHF. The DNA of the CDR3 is TGTGCCAGCTCACAGGGGAGGCGGGAGCCCCAGCATTTT.

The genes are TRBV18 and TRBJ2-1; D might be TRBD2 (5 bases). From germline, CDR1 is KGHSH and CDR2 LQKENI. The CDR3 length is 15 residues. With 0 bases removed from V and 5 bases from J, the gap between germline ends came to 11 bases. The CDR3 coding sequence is TGTGCCAGCTCACCACCAAGCGGTCTAGACAATGAGCAGTTCTTC. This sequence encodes CASSPPSGLDNEQFF.

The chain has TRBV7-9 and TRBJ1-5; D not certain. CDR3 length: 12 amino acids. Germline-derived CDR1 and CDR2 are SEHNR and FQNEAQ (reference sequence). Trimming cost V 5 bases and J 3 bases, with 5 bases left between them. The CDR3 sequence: CASSRDNQPQHF. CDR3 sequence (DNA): TGTGCCAGCAGCCGGGACAATCAGCCCCAGCATTTT.

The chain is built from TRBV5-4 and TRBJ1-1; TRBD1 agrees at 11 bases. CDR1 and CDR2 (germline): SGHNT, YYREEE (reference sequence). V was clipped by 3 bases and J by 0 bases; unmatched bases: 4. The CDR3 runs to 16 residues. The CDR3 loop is CASSSRDRGLNTEAFF. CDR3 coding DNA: TGTGCCAGCAGCTCCCGGGACAGGGGGTTGAACACTGAAGCTTTCTTT. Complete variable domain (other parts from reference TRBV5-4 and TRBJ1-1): ETGVTQSPTHLIKTRGQQVTLRCSSQSGHNTVSWYQQALGQGPQFIFQYYREEENGRGNFPPRFSGLQFPNYSSELNVNALELDDSALYLCASSSRDRGLNTEAFFGQGTRLTVV.

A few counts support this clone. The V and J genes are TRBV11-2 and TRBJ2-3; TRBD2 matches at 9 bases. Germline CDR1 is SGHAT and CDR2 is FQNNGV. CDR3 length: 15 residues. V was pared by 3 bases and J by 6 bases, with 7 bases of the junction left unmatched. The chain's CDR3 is CASSLGSGRVDTQYF. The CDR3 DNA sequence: TGTGCCAGCAGCTTGGGTAGCGGGAGAGTCGATACGCAGTATTTT.

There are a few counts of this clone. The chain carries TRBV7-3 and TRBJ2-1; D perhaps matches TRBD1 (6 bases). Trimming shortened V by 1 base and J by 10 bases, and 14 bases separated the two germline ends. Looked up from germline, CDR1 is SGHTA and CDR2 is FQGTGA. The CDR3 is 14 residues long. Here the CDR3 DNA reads TGTGCCAGCAGCTTAAAAAGGGCCGGGACAGAGCAGTTCTTC. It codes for CASSLKRAGTEQFF.

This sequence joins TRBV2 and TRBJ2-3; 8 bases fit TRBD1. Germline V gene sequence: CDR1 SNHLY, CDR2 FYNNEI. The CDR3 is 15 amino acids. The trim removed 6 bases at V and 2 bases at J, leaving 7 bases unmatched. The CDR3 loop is CASREGTGPTDTQYF. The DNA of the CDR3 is TGTGCCAGCAGGGAGGGGACAGGTCCCACAGATACGCAGTATTTT. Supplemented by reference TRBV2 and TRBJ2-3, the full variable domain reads EPEVTQTPSHQVTQMGQEVILRCVPISNHLYFYWYRQILGQKVEFLVSFYNNEISEKSEIFDDQFSVERPDGSNFTLKIRSTKLEDSAMYFCASREGTGPTDTQYFGPGTRLTVL.

CDR3 residues: CASSLGQGVNTGELFF. The CDR3, as DNA: TGTGCCAGCAGCTTGGGCCAGGGGGTTAACACCGGGGAGCTGTTTTTT. This sequence joins TRBV5-6 and TRBJ2-2; 7 bases agree with TRBD1. V dropped 0 bases and J dropped 2; count of bases not matched to a gene: 4. CDR3 size: 16 residues. Per the germline V gene, CDR1 is SGHDT and CDR2 is YYEEEE.

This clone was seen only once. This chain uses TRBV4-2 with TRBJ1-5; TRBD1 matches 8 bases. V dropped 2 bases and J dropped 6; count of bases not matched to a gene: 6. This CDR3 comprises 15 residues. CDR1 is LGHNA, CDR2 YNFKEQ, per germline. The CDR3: CASSQFGQGAQPQHF. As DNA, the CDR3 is TGTGCCAGCAGCCAATTCGGACAGGGTGCTCAGCCCCAGCATTTT.

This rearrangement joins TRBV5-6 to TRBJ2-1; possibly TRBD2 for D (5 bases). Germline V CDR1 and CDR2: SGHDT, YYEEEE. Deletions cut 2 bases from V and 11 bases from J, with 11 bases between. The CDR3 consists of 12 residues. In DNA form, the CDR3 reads TGTGCCAGCAGCTTCGCTTCGGGGAAGCAGTTCTTC. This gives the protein CASSFASGKQFF. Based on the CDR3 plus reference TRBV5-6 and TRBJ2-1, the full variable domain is DAGVTQSPTHLIKTRGQQVTLRCSPKSGHDTVSWYQQALGQGPQFIFQYYEEEERQRGNFPDRFSGHQFPNYSSELNVNALLLGDSALYLCASSFASGKQFFGPGTRLTVL.

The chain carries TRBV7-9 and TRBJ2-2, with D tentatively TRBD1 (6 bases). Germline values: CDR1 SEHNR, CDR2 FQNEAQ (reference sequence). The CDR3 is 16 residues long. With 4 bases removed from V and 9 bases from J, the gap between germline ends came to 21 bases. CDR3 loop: CASSSISNRGFWELFF. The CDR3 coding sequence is TGTGCCAGCAGCTCAATTTCGAATAGGGGGTTCTGGGAGCTGTTTTTT.